This T cell receptor beta chain was sequenced for a study of CD8 T cells in ankylosing spondylitis. Study results and limitations: A TCR beta motif of about eight highly homologous variants appeared characteristic of ankylosing spondylitis blood. Significant enrichment of disease-linked clones was reported in matched ankylosing spondylitis synovial fluid. Disease-linked clones proved CD8+ and comparatively uncommon in peripheral blood.

This clonotype showed up many times. What it binds is unknown. Scientists made TCR beta libraries using quantitative 5'-RACE with molecular barcodes. Via MiXCR, TCRdb re-called the 5' RACE reads, giving one row per CDR3 protein. The sample has 250,000 to 400,000 distinct CDR3 sequences; more than 9% are singletons. The trim removed 3 bases at V and 7 bases at J, leaving 6 bases unmatched. CDR3 length equals 14 residues. Specimen: blood, either unsorted or a sorted T cell fraction (not recorded which). The receptor's source is a female donor with ankylosing spondylitis or in good health (not recorded which). The V call is TRBV12-3 or TRBV12-4, the J call TRBJ1-1, with 9 bases matching TRBD1. This CDR3 reads CASSLTGGVGEAFF. The CDR3 nucleotides read TGTGCCAGCAGTTTGACAGGGGGAGTGGGTGAAGCTTTCTTT.